The clone carrying this T cell receptor beta chain was counted many times. Its specificity is unknown. The data were taken from a study of Graves' ophthalmopathy and Graves' hyperthyroidism. Notes on the study in general: Clonotypes were expanded in thyroid at above 0.001 frequency, and most also appeared in blood.

J lost 7 bases, V lost 4 bases, and 12 bases had no gene match. The CDR3 has 16 residues. Germline V gene sequence: CDR1 SGHTA, CDR2 FQGNSA. TCR beta CDR3 regions were amplified from RNA transcripts. A first-round RT-PCR used HTBI primers, followed by a second-round multiplex PCR. One entry per CDR3 protein results from TCRdb running MiXCR on the multiplex PCR reads. This table holds 500,000 to 700,000 distinct CDR3 sequences, 20% to 25% found once. Additional autoimmune diseases, uncontrolled infections, pregnancy or lactation disqualified patients. The sequence derives from a woman between 18 and 30 years old with stable Graves' hyperthyroidism. Some clones in this sample may be carry-over from other donors' samples. Input material: peripheral blood. This chain connects TRBV7-2 to TRBJ2-2; TRBD2 matches 7 bases. The CDR3 nucleotides read TGTGCCAGCAGCTCAGCAGAGACCGGGGAGGGCGGGGAGCTGTTTTTT. Amino acids: CASSSAETGEGGELFF.